This T cell receptor (beta chain) stems from a study of T-cell memory formation after mild COVID-19. For the study at large: Largely, the TCR clusters proved donor specific. Whole-study results and caveats: The study found contracting CD4+ clones mainly in CM and EM and contracting CD8+ clones in EMRA.

Employing constant-segment primers, 5'RACE generated TCR alpha and TCR beta cDNA libraries bearing sample barcodes and UMIs. TCRdb reprocessed the 5' RACE reads via MiXCR and lists one record per CDR3 protein. The sample lists just under 550,000 distinct CDR3 sequences, over 20% occurring once. Note on this clonotype: What it recognizes is unknown.

Specimen: PBMCs or a T cell subset sorted from them (not recorded which). The source of this sequence is an adult woman who had mild COVID-19 (a few samples of this study predate the infection). Cell type and time point are not known.

The CDR3 reads CASSLRGDRGNQPQHF. Written as DNA, the CDR3 is TGTGCCAGCAGTTTACGTGGGGACAGGGGCAATCAGCCCCAGCATTTT. The chain couples TRBV12-3 or TRBV12-4 to TRBJ1-5, with TRBD1 identical over 9 bases. The CDR3 sequence is 16 residues long. Trimming at V came to 2 bases and at J to 2 bases, leaving 4 bases not matched to a gene.